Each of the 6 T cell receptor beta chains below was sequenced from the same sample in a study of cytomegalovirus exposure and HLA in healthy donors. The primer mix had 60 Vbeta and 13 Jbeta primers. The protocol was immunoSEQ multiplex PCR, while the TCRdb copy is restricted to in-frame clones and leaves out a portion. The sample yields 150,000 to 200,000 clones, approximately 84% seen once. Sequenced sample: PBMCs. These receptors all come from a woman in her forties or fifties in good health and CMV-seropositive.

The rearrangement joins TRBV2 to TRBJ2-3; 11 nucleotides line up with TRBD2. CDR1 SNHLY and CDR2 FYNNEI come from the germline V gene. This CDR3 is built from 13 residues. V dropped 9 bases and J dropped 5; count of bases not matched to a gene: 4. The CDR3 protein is CASSLAGVDTQYF. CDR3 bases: TGTGCCAGTTCACTAGCGGGGGTAGATACGCAGTATTTT.

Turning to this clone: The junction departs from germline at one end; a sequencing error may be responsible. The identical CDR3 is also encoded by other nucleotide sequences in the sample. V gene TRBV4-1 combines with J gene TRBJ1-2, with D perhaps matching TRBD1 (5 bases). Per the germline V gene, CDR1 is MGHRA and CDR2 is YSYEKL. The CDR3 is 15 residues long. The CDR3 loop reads CASSQEPDSPGGYTF. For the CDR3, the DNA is TGTGCCAGCAGCCAAGAGCCCGACAGCCCTGGAGGCTACACCTTC.

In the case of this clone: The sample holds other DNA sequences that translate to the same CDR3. The CDR3 loop reads CASRYGQSSYNSPLHF. For the CDR3, the DNA is TGTGCCAGTAGGTACGGACAGAGCTCCTATAATTCACCCCTCCACTTT. The V and J genes are TRBV6-5 and TRBJ1-6; D may be TRBD1 (6 bases). Germline CDR1 and CDR2: MNHEY and SVGAGI. Trimming left V 9 bases short and J 0 bases short, with 15 bases between. The length of the CDR3 is 16 residues.

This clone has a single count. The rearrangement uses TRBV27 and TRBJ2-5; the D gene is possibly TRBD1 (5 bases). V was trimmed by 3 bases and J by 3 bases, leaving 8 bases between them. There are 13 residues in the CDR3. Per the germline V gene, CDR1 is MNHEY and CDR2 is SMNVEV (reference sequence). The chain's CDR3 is CASSLGREETQYF. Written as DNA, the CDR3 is TGTGCCAGCAGTTTGGGGCGAGAAGAGACCCAGTACTTC.

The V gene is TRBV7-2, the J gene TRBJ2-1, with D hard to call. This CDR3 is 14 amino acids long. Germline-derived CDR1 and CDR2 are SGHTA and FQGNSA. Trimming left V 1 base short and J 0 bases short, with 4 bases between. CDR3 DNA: TGTGCCAGCAGCTTAGAGAGCTCCTACAATGAGCAGTTCTTC. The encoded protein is CASSLESSYNEQFF.

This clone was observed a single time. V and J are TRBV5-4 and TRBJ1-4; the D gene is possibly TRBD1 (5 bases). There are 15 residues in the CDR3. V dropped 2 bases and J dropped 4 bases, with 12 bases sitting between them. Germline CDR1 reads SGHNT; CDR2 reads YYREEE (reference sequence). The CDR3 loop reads CASSFSGGGNEKLFF. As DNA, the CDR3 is TGTGCCAGCAGCTTCTCGGGGGGAGGTAATGAAAAACTGTTTTTT.